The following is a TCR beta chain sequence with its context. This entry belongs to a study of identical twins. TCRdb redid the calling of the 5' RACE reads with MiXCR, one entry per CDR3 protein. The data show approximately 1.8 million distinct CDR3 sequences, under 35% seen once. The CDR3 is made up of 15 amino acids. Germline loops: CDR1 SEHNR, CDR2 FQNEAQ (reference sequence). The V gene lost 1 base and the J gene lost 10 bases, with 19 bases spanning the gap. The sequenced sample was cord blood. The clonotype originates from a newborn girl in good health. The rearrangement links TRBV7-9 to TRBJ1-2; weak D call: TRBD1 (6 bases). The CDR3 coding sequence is TGTGCCAGCAGCTTAGGGGGGACAAGTCCGATTTCCTACACCTTC. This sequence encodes CASSLGGTSPISYTF.